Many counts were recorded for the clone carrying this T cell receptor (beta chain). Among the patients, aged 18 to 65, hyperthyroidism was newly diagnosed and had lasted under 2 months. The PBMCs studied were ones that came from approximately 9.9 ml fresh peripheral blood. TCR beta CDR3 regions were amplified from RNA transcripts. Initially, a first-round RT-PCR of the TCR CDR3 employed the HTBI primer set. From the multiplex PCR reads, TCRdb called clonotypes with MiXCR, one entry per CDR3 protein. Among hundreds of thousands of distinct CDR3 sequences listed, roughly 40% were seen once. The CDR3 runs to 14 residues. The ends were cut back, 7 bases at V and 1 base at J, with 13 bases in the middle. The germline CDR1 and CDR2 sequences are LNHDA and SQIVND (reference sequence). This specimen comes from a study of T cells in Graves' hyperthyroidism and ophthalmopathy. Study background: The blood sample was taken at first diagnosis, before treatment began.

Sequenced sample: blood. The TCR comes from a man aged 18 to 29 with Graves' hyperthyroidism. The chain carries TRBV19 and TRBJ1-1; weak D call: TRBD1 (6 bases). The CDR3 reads CASKGLDRNTEAFF. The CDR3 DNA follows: TGTGCCAGTAAAGGCCTGGACAGGAACACTGAAGCTTTCTTT.